The entry that follows covers one TCR beta chain sequence. Antigen unknown. The data belong to a study of OX40 agonist ivuxolimab in advanced cancers. Turning to the study itself: One hepatocellular carcinoma and two cutaneous melanoma patients partially responded.

V dropped 4 bases and J dropped 3; count of bases not matched to a gene: 4. This CDR3 has 14 amino acids. Germline lookup yields CDR1 ENHRY and CDR2 SYGVKD. Study results and limitations: Still undetermined is the antigen specificity of the expanded peripheral T cells. Expanded clones belonging to CD8+ T cells outnumbered, on average, those of CD4+.

Method: immunoSEQ multiplex PCR; TCRdb's copy keeps in-frame clones and lacks some. The sample contains around 100,000 clones, roughly 90% of which appear only once. The receptor was derived from an adult with an advanced solid tumor such as melanoma, head and neck, liver or kidney cancer. The sample in question was CD4+ or CD8+ T cells sorted from blood, obtained in a trial of the OX40 agonist ivuxolimab. The chain has TRBV10-3 and TRBJ2-3; TRBD2 agrees at 7 bases. CDR3 sequence (DNA): TGTGCCATCAGTGTGGGGGGAGGGACAGATACGCAGTATTTT. Its protein is CAISVGGGTDTQYF.